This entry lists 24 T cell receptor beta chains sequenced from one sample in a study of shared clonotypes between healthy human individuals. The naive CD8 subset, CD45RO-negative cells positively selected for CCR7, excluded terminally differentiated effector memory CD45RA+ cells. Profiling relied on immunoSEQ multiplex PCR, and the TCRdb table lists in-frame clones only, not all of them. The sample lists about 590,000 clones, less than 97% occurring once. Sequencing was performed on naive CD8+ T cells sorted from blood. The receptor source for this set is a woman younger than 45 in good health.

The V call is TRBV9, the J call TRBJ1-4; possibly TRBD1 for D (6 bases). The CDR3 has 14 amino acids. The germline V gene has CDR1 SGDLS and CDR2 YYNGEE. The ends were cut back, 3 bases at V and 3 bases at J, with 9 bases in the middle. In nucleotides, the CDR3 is TGTGCCAGCAGCGGGACAGCTGCTAATGAAAAACTGTTTTTT. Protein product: CASSGTAANEKLFF.

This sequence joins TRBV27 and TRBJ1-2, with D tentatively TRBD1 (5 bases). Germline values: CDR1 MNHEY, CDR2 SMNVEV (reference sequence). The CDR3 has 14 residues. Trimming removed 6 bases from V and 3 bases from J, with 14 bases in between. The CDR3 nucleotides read TGTGCCAGCAGACCCCCGGTGGGACACTATGGCTACACCTTC. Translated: CASRPPVGHYGYTF.

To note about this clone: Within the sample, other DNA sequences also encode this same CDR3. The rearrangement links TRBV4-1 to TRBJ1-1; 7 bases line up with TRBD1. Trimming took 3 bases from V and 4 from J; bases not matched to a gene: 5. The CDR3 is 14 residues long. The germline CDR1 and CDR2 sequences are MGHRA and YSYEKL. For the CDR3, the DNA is TGCGCCAGCAGCCAGGGCCAGGGGGTCACTGAAGCTTTCTTT. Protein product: CASSQGQGVTEAFF.

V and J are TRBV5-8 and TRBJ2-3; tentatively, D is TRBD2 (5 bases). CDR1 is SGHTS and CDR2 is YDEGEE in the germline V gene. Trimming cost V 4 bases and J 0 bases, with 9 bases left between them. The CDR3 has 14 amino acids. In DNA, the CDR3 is TGTGCCAGCAGCCATGGGAGAAGCACAGATACGCAGTATTTT. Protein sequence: CASSHGRSTDTQYF.

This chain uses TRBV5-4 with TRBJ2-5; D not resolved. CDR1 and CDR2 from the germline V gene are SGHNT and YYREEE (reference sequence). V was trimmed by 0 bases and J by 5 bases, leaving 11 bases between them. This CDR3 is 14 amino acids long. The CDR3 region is CASSLGPKGETQYF. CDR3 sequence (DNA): TGTGCCAGCAGCTTGGGTCCAAAAGGGGAGACCCAGTACTTC.

This CDR3 is CACTGSSSYNEQFF. The CDR3 DNA follows: TGTGCCTGTACGGGGTCCAGCTCCTACAATGAGCAGTTCTTC. The gene calls are TRBV19 and TRBJ2-1; D is possibly TRBD2 (5 bases). This CDR3 has 14 residues. In germline, CDR1 is LNHDA, CDR2 SQIVND (reference sequence). Trimming took 11 bases from V and 0 from J, leaving 14 bases between them. Filled out from reference TRBV19 and TRBJ2-1, the complete variable domain reads DGGITQSPKYLFRKEGQNVTLSCEQNLNHDAMYWYRQDPGQGLRLIYYSQIVNDFQKGDIAEGYSVSREKKESFPLTVTSAQKNPTAFYLCACTGSSSYNEQFFGPGTRLTVL.

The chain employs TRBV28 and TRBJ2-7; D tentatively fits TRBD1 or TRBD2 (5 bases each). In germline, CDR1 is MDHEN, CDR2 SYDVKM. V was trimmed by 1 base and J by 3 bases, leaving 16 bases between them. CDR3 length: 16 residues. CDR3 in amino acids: CASSLFPLGRIYEQYF. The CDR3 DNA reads TGTGCCAGCAGTTTATTCCCATTGGGACGGATCTACGAGCAGTACTTC.

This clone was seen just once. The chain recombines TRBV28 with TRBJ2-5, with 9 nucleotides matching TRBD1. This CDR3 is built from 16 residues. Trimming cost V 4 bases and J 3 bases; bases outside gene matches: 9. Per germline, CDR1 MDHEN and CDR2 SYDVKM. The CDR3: CASSSEGQGREETQYF. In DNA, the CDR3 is TGTGCCAGCAGTTCCGAGGGACAGGGACGTGAAGAGACCCAGTACTTC.

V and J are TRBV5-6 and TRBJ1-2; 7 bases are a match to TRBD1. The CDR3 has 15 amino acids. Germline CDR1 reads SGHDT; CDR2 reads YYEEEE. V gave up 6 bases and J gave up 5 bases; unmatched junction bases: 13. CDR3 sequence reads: CASTPPGQPLYGYTF. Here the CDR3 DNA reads TGTGCCAGCACGCCACCGGGACAGCCGTTATATGGCTACACCTTC.

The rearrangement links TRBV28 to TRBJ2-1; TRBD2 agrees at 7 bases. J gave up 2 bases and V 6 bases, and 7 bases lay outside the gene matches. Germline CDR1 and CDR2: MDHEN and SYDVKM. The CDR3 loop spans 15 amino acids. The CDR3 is CASSVTSDPYNEQFF. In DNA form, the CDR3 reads TGTGCCAGCAGCGTTACTAGCGACCCCTACAATGAGCAGTTCTTC.

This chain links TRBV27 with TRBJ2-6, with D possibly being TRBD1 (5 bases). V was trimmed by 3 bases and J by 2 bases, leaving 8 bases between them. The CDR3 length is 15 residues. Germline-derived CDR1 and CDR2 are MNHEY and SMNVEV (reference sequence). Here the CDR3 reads CASSFGATGANVLTF. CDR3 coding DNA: TGTGCCAGCAGTTTTGGGGCAACTGGGGCCAACGTCCTGACTTTC.

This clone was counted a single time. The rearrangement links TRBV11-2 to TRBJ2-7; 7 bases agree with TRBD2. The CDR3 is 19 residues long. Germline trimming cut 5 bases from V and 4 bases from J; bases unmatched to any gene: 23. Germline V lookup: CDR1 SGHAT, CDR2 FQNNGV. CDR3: CASSLGQAELRGSGYEQYF. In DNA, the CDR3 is TGTGCCAGCAGCCTAGGGCAGGCGGAACTTCGCGGGAGTGGTTACGAGCAGTACTTC.

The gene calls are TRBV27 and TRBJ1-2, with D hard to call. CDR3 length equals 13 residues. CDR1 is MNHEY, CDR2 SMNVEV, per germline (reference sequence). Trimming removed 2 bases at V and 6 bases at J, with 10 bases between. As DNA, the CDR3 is TGTGCCAGCAGTTTAGATGGTGGACATGGCTACACCTTC. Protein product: CASSLDGGHGYTF.

CDR3 protein: CASSLWSGRPHGYTF. As DNA, the CDR3 is TGTGCCAGCAGTTTGTGGTCGGGCAGACCTCATGGCTACACCTTC. The chain recombines TRBV27 with TRBJ1-2; D remains unclear. The CDR3 has 15 amino acids. Trimming pared 3 bases from V and 6 bases from J, leaving 17 bases between. Germline values: CDR1 MNHEY, CDR2 SMNVEV (reference sequence).

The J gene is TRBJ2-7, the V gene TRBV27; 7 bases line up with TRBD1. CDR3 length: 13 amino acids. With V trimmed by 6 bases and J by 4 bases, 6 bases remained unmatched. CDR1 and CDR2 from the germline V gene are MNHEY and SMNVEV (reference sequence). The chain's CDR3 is CASRSEQGYEQYF. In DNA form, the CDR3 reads TGTGCCAGCAGGAGTGAACAGGGGTACGAGCAGTACTTC.

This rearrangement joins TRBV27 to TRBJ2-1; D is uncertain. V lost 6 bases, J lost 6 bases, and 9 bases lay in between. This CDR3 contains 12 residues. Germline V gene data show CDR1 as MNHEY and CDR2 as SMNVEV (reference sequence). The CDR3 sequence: CASRGGVNEQFF. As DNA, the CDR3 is TGTGCCAGCAGGGGCGGCGTCAATGAGCAGTTCTTC.

The CDR3 loop reads CASSLGTGKVEKLFF. The CDR3 DNA follows: TGTGCCAGCAGCTTAGGGACAGGGAAGGTGGAAAAACTGTTTTTT. V gene TRBV7-9 combines with J gene TRBJ1-4; TRBD1 matches at 8 bases. Trimming at V came to 1 base and at J to 8 bases, leaving 6 bases not matched to a gene. The germline CDR1 and CDR2 sequences are SEHNR and FQNEAQ (reference sequence). The CDR3 spans 15 residues.

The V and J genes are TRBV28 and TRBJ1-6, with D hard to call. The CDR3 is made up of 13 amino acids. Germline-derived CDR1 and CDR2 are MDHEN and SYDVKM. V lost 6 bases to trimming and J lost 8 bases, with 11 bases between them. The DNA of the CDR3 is TGTGCCAGCAGCCTAGGGCCGTATTCACCCCTCCACTTT. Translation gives CASSLGPYSPLHF.

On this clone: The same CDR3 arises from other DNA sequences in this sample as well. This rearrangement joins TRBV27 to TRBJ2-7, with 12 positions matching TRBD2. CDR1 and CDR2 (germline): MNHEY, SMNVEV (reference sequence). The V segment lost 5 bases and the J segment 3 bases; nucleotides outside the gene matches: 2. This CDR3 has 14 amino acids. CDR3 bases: TGTGCCAGCAGTCCGACTAGCGGGGGCTACGAGCAGTACTTC. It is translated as CASSPTSGGYEQYF.

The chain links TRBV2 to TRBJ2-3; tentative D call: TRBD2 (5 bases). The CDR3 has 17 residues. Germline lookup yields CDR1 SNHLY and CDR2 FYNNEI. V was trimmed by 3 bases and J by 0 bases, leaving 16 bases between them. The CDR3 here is CASSDPKGATSTDTQYF. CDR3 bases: TGTGCCAGCAGTGATCCAAAGGGAGCTACTAGCACAGATACGCAGTATTTT. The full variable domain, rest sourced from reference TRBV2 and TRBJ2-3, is EPEVTQTPSHQVTQMGQEVILRCVPISNHLYFYWYRQILGQKVEFLVSFYNNEISEKSEIFDDQFSVERPDGSNFTLKIRSTKLEDSAMYFCASSDPKGATSTDTQYFGPGTRLTVL.

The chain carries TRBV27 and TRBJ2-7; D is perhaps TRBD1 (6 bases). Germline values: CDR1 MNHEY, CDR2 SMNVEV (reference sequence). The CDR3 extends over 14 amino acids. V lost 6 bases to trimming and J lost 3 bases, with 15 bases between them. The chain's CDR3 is CASSLGGPYYEQYF. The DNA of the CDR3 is TGTGCCAGCAGCCTTGGGGGCCCGTACTACGAGCAGTACTTC.

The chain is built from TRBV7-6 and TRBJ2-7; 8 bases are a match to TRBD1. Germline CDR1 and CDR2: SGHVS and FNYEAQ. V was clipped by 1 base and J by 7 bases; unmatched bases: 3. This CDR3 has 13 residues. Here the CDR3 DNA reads TGTGCCAGCAGCTTAGGGACAGGGTATGAGCAGTACTTC. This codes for CASSLGTGYEQYF.

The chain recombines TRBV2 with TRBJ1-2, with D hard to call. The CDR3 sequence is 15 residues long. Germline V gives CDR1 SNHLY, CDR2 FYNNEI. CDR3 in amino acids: CACDGASSSGYGYTF. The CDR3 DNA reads TGTGCTTGCGACGGCGCGAGCTCTTCTGGCTATGGCTACACCTTC.

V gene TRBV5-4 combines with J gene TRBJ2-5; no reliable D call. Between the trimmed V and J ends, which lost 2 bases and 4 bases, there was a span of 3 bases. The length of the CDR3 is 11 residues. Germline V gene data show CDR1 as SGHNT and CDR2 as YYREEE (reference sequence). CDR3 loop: CASSFSETQYF. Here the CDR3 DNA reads TGTGCCAGCAGCTTCTCAGAGACCCAGTACTTC.